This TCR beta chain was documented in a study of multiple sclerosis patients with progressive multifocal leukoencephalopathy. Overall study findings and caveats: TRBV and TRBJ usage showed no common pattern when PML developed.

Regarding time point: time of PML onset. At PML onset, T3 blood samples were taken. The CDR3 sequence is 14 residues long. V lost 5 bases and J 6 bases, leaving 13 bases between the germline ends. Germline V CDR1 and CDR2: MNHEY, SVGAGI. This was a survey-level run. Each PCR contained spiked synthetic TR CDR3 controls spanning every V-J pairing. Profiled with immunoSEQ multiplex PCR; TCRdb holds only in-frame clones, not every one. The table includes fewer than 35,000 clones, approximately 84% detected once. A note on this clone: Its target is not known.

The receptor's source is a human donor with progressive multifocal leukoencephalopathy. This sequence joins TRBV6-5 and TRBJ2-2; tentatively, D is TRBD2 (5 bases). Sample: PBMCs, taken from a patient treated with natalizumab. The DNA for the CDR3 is TGTGCCAGCAGTGCGCCAAAACTAGCCGGGGAGCTGTTTTTT. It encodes CASSAPKLAGELFF.